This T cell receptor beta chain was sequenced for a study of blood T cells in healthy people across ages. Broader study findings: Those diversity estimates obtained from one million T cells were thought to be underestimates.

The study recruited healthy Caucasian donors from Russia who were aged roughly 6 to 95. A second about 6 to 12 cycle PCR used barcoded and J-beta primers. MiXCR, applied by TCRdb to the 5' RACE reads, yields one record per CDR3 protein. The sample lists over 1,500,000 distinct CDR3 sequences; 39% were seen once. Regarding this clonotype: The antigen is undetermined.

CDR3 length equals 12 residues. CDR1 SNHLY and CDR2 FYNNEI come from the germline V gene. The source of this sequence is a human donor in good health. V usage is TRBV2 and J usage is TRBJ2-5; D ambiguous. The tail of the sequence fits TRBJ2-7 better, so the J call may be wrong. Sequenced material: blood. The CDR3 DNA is TGTGCCAGCAGTGAAACCCTATACGAGCAGTACTTC. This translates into CASSETLYEQYF.